The 15 T cell receptor beta chains below all came from one sample that was sequenced in a study of T cell responses to AZD1222 COVID-19 vaccine. This table comes from immunoSEQ multiplex PCR, and its TCRdb copy is limited to in-frame clones, with some not included. The profile shows around 130,000 clones, 91% of them singletons. The sequencing used peripheral blood, collected 28 days after the second AZD1222 dose. The receptor source for this set is an adult who received the AZD1222 COVID-19 vaccine.

The sample holds one count of this clone. The chain carries TRBV7-9 and TRBJ2-4; no definite D call. CDR3 size: 12 residues. Per the germline V gene, CDR1 is SEHNR and CDR2 is FQNEAQ (reference sequence). Trimming stripped 7 bases from V and 7 bases from J, with 11 bases between. The CDR3 nucleotides read TGTGCCAGCACCCTAGACCAGAACATTCAGTACTTC. Translation: CASTLDQNIQYF.

The V call is TRBV19, the J call TRBJ1-5; possible D gene TRBD1, 6 bases. Between the trimmed V and J ends, which lost 7 bases and 0 bases, there was a span of 10 bases. The CDR3 loop spans 14 amino acids. Germline V gene data show CDR1 as LNHDA and CDR2 as SQIVND (reference sequence). The CDR3 loop reads CASTGADSNQPQHF. Written as DNA, the CDR3 is TGTGCCAGTACGGGGGCAGATAGCAATCAGCCCCAGCATTTT.

The genes are TRBV3-1 (or the pseudogene TRBV3-2) and TRBJ2-1; 9 nucleotides align to TRBD2. CDR3 size: 16 residues. The germline CDR1 and CDR2 sequences are LGHDT and YNNKEL (reference sequence). The ends lost 9 bases at V and 0 bases at J; junction bases unmatched: 9. The CDR3 region has the DNA TGTGCCAGTATGCGTGGCGGGGGGGGCTCCTACAATGAGCAGTTCTTC. Protein sequence: CASMRGGGGSYNEQFF.

The V gene is TRBV5-4, the J gene TRBJ2-5, with D perhaps TRBD2 (6 bases). Germline-derived CDR1 and CDR2 are SGHNT and YYREEE (reference sequence). Trimming cost V 4 bases and J 3 bases, with 10 bases left between them. This CDR3 is built from 13 residues. The CDR3 coding sequence is TGTGCCAGCAGCCTCGGGGGAGAAGAGACCCAGTACTTC. Amino acids: CASSLGGEETQYF.

The chain carries TRBV6-2 or TRBV6-3 and TRBJ2-7, with TRBD1 matching over 9 bases. Germline values: CDR1 MNHEY, CDR2 SVGEGT. The junction had 3 bases not matched to a gene; V was cut back by 0 bases and J by 3 bases. The CDR3 spans 15 residues. The CDR3 protein is CASSYSRTGDYEQYV. The CDR3 bases are TGTGCCAGCAGTTACTCGCGGACAGGGGACTACGAGCAGTACGTC.

This clone has a single count. This chain joins TRBV11-3 and TRBJ1-1; perhaps TRBD1 as D (6 bases). Germline V gene lookup returns CDR1 SGHNT and CDR2 YENEEA. Trimming cost V 5 bases and J 7 bases, with 20 bases left between them. This CDR3 is built from 15 residues. The CDR3, as DNA: TGTGCCAGCAGCCCAGGGAGGGTGGGGGCGGATGAAGCTTTCTTT. Translated, it gives CASSPGRVGADEAFF.

The V and J genes are TRBV28 and TRBJ1-5; D unresolved. Deletions cut 2 bases from V and 0 bases from J, with 17 bases between. Per the germline V gene, CDR1 is MDHEN and CDR2 is SYDVKM. The CDR3 sequence is 18 residues long. The CDR3 spells CASSLDDLRSYSNQPQHF. The CDR3 bases are TGTGCCAGCAGTTTAGACGATTTGAGAAGCTATAGCAATCAGCCCCAGCATTTT.

The chain links TRBV18 to TRBJ2-5; possible D gene TRBD2, 5 bases. Trimming removed 2 bases at V and 2 bases at J, with 18 bases between. Germline assignment: CDR1 KGHSH and CDR2 LQKENI. The CDR3 totals 17 residues. CDR3: CASSPFPSGVRQETQYF. CDR3 sequence (DNA): TGTGCCAGCTCACCATTCCCCTCCGGGGTGAGGCAAGAGACCCAGTACTTC.

The chain links TRBV6-5 to TRBJ2-7, with D uncertain. Germline CDR1 and CDR2: MNHEY and SVGAGI. The CDR3 sequence is 14 residues long. The V and J ends lost 2 bases and 1 base respectively, with 9 bases between them. CDR3 nucleotide sequence: TGTGCCAGCAGTTACGGTCAGACTTCCTACGAGCAGTACTTC. Translation gives CASSYGQTSYEQYF.

The rearrangement joins TRBV6-5 to TRBJ1-5; no firm D call. The germline CDR1 and CDR2 sequences are MNHEY and SVGAGI. The CDR3 has 15 residues. V dropped 0 bases and J dropped 1 base, with 7 bases sitting between them. CDR3 region: CASSYSAVSNQPQHF. The CDR3 coding sequence is TGTGCCAGCAGTTACTCAGCGGTAAGCAATCAGCCCCAGCATTTT.

The rearrangement links TRBV4-3 to TRBJ2-1; 11 bases are shared with TRBD1. CDR1 is LGHNA, CDR2 YSLEER, per germline. The CDR3 length is 16 residues. The J segment lost 6 bases and the V segment lost 1 base, leaving 5 bases of the junction unmatched. CDR3 bases: TGCGCCAGCAGCCAAGGCCCCGGGACAGGGGGCAATGAGCAGTTCTTC. Its protein product is CASSQGPGTGGNEQFF.

This clone was counted between two and nine times. The chain links TRBV5-6 to TRBJ1-2; D unresolved. This CDR3 comprises 11 residues. The V gene's germline CDR1 is SGHDT and CDR2 YYEEEE. The V and J ends lost 1 base and 4 bases respectively, with 2 bases between them. CDR3 amino acids: CASSLSYGYTF. In DNA, the CDR3 is TGTGCCAGCAGCTTGAGCTATGGCTACACCTTC.

For this clone: The junction departs from the called germline gene at one end, perhaps through a read error. The rearrangement uses TRBV16 and TRBJ2-3, with 8 bases that match TRBD2. This CDR3 is built from 13 residues. CDR1 is KGHSY and CDR2 is FQNENV in the germline V gene. CDR3 residues: CASSQSTGGPFIF. CDR3 coding DNA: TGTGCCAGCAGCCAATCGACGGGAGGGCCTTTTATTTTT.

A few counts support this clone. The chain joins TRBV6-5 to TRBJ2-2; no clear D gene. The CDR3 totals 15 residues. From germline, CDR1 is MNHEY and CDR2 SVGAGI. V lost 7 bases and J 6 bases, leaving 18 bases between the germline ends. CDR3 sequence reads: CASTLRAQWPGELFF. CDR3 in DNA: TGTGCCAGCACCCTAAGGGCGCAGTGGCCCGGGGAGCTGTTTTTT.

The V gene is TRBV5-1, the J gene TRBJ1-1; D is possibly TRBD1 (6 bases). V shed 1 base and J shed 1 base, with 14 bases lying between them. This CDR3 comprises 16 residues. In germline, CDR1 is SGHRS, CDR2 YFSETQ. The CDR3 here is CASSLLGQRTNTEAFF. The CDR3 DNA reads TGCGCCAGCAGCTTGTTAGGACAGAGGACGAACACTGAAGCTTTCTTT.